Listed below are T cell receptor beta chains from one sample, sequenced in a study of T-cell memory formation after mild COVID-19. Each CDR3 protein gets one entry after TCRdb re-called the 5' RACE reads with MiXCR. Of 300,000 to 350,000 distinct CDR3 sequences listed, roughly an eighth are singletons. Sequenced sample: PBMCs or a T cell subset sorted from them (not recorded which). These TCRs come from a man aged 18 to 30 who had mild COVID-19 (a few samples of this study predate the infection). Cell type and time point are not known. The CDR3 runs from the conserved cysteine through the conserved F or W. The order of the fields is D gene, clone size, J gene, V gene, CDR3 DNA, CDR3 protein. The D gene is left open where the match is weak. Clone size is not always given. Where it is, it says once, few, many or a class for expanded clones.

d_call: NA
clone_size: few
j_call: TRBJ2-5
v_call: TRBV4-2
cdr3_nt: TGTGCCAGCAGCCAAGTACCTTGGCGGGGGCAACAAGAGACCCAGTACTTC
cdr3_aa: CASSQVPWRGQQETQYF

d_call: TRBD1
clone_size: NA
j_call: TRBJ2-7
v_call: TRBV6-5
cdr3_nt: TGTGCCAGCAGTCTACAGGGGGCGGCGAAGGAGCAGTACTTC
cdr3_aa: CASSLQGAAKEQYF

d_call: NA
clone_size: many
j_call: TRBJ1-4
v_call: TRBV5-1
cdr3_nt: TGCGCCAGCAGCTTGGTCTCTGAGTCTAATGAAAAACTGTTTTTT
cdr3_aa: CASSLVSESNEKLFF

d_call: NA
clone_size: NA
j_call: TRBJ2-1
v_call: TRBV5-5
cdr3_nt: TGTGCCAGCAGCTTGATGGGTCGTGGCAGGGGGGACAATGAGCAGTTCTTC
cdr3_aa: CASSLMGRGRGDNEQFF

d_call: NA
clone_size: NA
j_call: TRBJ2-7
v_call: TRBV27
cdr3_nt: TGTGCCAGCAGGCGGTCGGCACAGGGCGAGCAGTACTTC
cdr3_aa: CASRRSAQGEQYF

d_call: NA
clone_size: few
j_call: TRBJ1-6
v_call: TRBV4-1
cdr3_nt: TGCGCCAGCAGCCAAGAAGTCACAGCCGACTCACCCCTCCACTTT
cdr3_aa: CASSQEVTADSPLHF

d_call: NA
clone_size: few
j_call: TRBJ2-5
v_call: TRBV7-2
cdr3_nt: TGTGCCAGCAGCCCTCCCCCGCAAGAGACCCAGTACTTC
cdr3_aa: CASSPPPQETQYF

d_call: NA
clone_size: NA
j_call: TRBJ2-1
v_call: TRBV5-1
cdr3_nt: TGCGCCAGCAGCTTGGCTAGCTTCACTTTGGATGAGCAGTTCTTC
cdr3_aa: CASSLASFTLDEQFF

d_call: TRBD1
clone_size: NA
j_call: TRBJ2-5
v_call: TRBV5-1
cdr3_nt: TGCGCCAGCAGCTCGGGACAGATTGAAGAGACCCAGTACTTC
cdr3_aa: CASSSGQIEETQYF

d_call: TRBD1
clone_size: few
j_call: TRBJ1-5
v_call: TRBV20-1
cdr3_nt: TGCAGTGCTATTCGGGGGACAGGGGGCTCATATAGCAATCAGCCCCAGCATTTT
cdr3_aa: CSAIRGTGGSYSNQPQHF

d_call: NA
clone_size: few
j_call: TRBJ1-6
v_call: TRBV25-1
cdr3_nt: TGTGCCAGCAGTGACCCTACCTCCCATCTCACTGTGGGTTCACCCCTCCACTTT
cdr3_aa: CASSDPTSHLTVGSPLHF

d_call: NA
clone_size: NA
j_call: TRBJ2-1
v_call: TRBV29-1
cdr3_nt: TGCAGCGTTGCATTTGCGGGGTGGGAGCAGTTCTTC
cdr3_aa: CSVAFAGWEQFF

d_call: NA
clone_size: NA
j_call: TRBJ1-2
v_call: TRBV5-6
cdr3_nt: TGTGCCAGCAGCTTGGACAGGGCCCACCTCTACACCTTC
cdr3_aa: CASSLDRAHLYTF

d_call: NA
clone_size: NA
j_call: TRBJ2-7
v_call: TRBV6-5
cdr3_nt: TGTGCCAGCAGTTACACCTCCGGGACACTCTACGAGCAGTACTTC
cdr3_aa: CASSYTSGTLYEQYF

d_call: TRBD2
clone_size: NA
j_call: TRBJ2-1
v_call: TRBV7-2
cdr3_nt: TGTGCAACCCAGCGGGGGAGTGACAATGAGCAGTTCTTC
cdr3_aa: CATQRGSDNEQFF

d_call: TRBD2
clone_size: few
j_call: TRBJ2-2
v_call: TRBV9
cdr3_nt: TGTGCCAGCAGCGTAGATGGACTAGCGGCCGGGGAGCTGTTTTTT
cdr3_aa: CASSVDGLAAGELFF

d_call: NA
clone_size: NA
j_call: TRBJ2-3
v_call: TRBV20-1
cdr3_nt: TGCAGTGCTGGAGCTGCAGATACGCAGTATTTT
cdr3_aa: CSAGAADTQYF

d_call: NA
clone_size: NA
j_call: TRBJ2-3
v_call: TRBV6-2/TRBV6-3
cdr3_nt: TGTGCCAGCAGACCCAGTGAAGTCACAGATACGCAGTATTTT
cdr3_aa: CASRPSEVTDTQYF

d_call: NA
clone_size: few
j_call: TRBJ1-5
v_call: TRBV28
cdr3_nt: TGTGCCAGCAGTTATGGGGGGAGCAATCAGCCCCAGCATTTT
cdr3_aa: CASSYGGSNQPQHF

d_call: NA
clone_size: few
j_call: TRBJ2-7
v_call: TRBV7-9
cdr3_nt: TGTGCCAGCAGCTTAAGTTCCTTCCCGGGACGGATCTACGAGCAGTACTTC
cdr3_aa: CASSLSSFPGRIYEQYF

d_call: NA
clone_size: few
j_call: TRBJ2-1
v_call: TRBV4-3
cdr3_nt: TGCGCCAGCAGCCAAGATCTAGCGTCCCCCTACAATGAGCAGTTCTTC
cdr3_aa: CASSQDLASPYNEQFF

d_call: TRBD2
clone_size: few
j_call: TRBJ2-1
v_call: TRBV5-1
cdr3_nt: TGCGCCAGCAGCTTGGATCGGGCGGGAGGCAATGAGCAGTTCTTC
cdr3_aa: CASSLDRAGGNEQFF

d_call: NA
clone_size: NA
j_call: TRBJ1-3
v_call: TRBV2
cdr3_nt: TGTGCCAGCAGCTTCTCCCCGGGAAACACCATATATTTT
cdr3_aa: CASSFSPGNTIYF

d_call: NA
clone_size: few
j_call: TRBJ2-7
v_call: TRBV18
cdr3_nt: TGTGCCAGCTCTACGGGGCAGAAGGACTACGAGCAGTACTTC
cdr3_aa: CASSTGQKDYEQYF

d_call: NA
clone_size: few
j_call: TRBJ2-1
v_call: TRBV28
cdr3_nt: TGTGCCAGCAGTCCCTCGTCAGCAGATGAATACAATGAGCAGTTCTTC
cdr3_aa: CASSPSSADEYNEQFF

d_call: NA
clone_size: NA
j_call: TRBJ2-5
v_call: TRBV30
cdr3_nt: TGTGCCTGGAGTGTACTGGGGGTGGAGGAGACCCAGTACTTC
cdr3_aa: CAWSVLGVEETQYF

d_call: TRBD2
clone_size: NA
j_call: TRBJ2-1
v_call: TRBV4-3
cdr3_nt: TGCGCCAGCGGGCGGGAGGTCTACAATGAGCAGTTCTTC
cdr3_aa: CASGREVYNEQFF

d_call: NA
clone_size: NA
j_call: TRBJ2-1
v_call: TRBV5-1
cdr3_nt: TGCGCCAGCAGCTTGGGGGGATTGACGGAAAGCTCCTACAATGAGCAGTTCTTC
cdr3_aa: CASSLGGLTESSYNEQFF

d_call: NA
clone_size: few
j_call: TRBJ2-5
v_call: TRBV11-2
cdr3_nt: TGTGCCAGCAGCTACTATATACAAGAGACCCAGTACTTC
cdr3_aa: CASSYYIQETQYF

d_call: NA
clone_size: few
j_call: TRBJ1-1
v_call: TRBV10-1
cdr3_nt: TGCGCCAGCAGCCGGGACGCCGGGACTGAAGCTTTCTTT
cdr3_aa: CASSRDAGTEAFF

d_call: TRBD1
clone_size: few
j_call: TRBJ2-7
v_call: TRBV5-1
cdr3_nt: TGCGCCAGCAGCTTACAGGGGGTTGTCTACGAGCAGTACTTC
cdr3_aa: CASSLQGVVYEQYF

d_call: NA
clone_size: NA
j_call: TRBJ2-2
v_call: TRBV5-1
cdr3_nt: TGCGCCAGCAGAAGGGGGACGGGGAACACCGGGGAGCTGTTTTTT
cdr3_aa: CASRRGTGNTGELFF

d_call: NA
clone_size: NA
j_call: TRBJ2-1
v_call: TRBV5-1
cdr3_nt: TGCGCCAGCAGTCCGGGAAAAGACAATGAGCAGTTCTTC
cdr3_aa: CASSPGKDNEQFF

d_call: NA
clone_size: NA
j_call: TRBJ1-6
v_call: TRBV27
cdr3_nt: TGTGCCAGCAGTAACAGGCGGTTCCTCCACTTT
cdr3_aa: CASSNRRFLHF

d_call: TRBD1
clone_size: NA
j_call: TRBJ1-2
v_call: TRBV5-6
cdr3_nt: TGTGCCAGCAGCTACAGTCAGGGACAGGGTATGCATGGCTACACCTTC
cdr3_aa: CASSYSQGQGMHGYTF

d_call: TRBD1
clone_size: many
j_call: TRBJ1-2
v_call: TRBV5-1
cdr3_nt: TGTGCCAGCTCACCCGGGACAGGGGCGTATGGCTACACCTTC
cdr3_aa: CASSPGTGAYGYTF